This TCR beta chain was recorded in a study of T cell responses to AZD1222 COVID-19 vaccine. Study-level findings and limits: Spike was spanned by vaccine-associated CD4 TCRs, which were dominant at 160-218 and 743-854. Without day 14 samples, only post-peak T cell repertoires were studied. In the spike-specific TCR repertoire, nearly half reportedly target unmutated variant regions. Spike-specific TCR breadth and depth rose after two AZD1222 doses.

Libraries were prepared by immunoSEQ multiplex PCR; TCRdb keeps only in-frame clonotypes and omits some of them. The sample carries about 180,000 clones, around nine tenths recorded once. The CDR3 loop spans 14 amino acids. In germline, CDR1 is MGHRA, CDR2 YSYEKL. V lost 1 base and J 8 bases, leaving 14 bases between the germline ends. As concerns this clone: Its antigen is still unknown.

This chain joins TRBV4-1 and TRBJ1-2, with a possible D match to TRBD1 (6 bases). This specimen was peripheral blood, taken on day 0 of AZD1222 vaccination. The receptor's source is an adult in good health. This chain's CDR3 is CASSQAGGGRGYTF. As DNA, the CDR3 is TGCGCCAGCAGCCAAGCCGGAGGGGGAAGGGGCTACACCTTC.